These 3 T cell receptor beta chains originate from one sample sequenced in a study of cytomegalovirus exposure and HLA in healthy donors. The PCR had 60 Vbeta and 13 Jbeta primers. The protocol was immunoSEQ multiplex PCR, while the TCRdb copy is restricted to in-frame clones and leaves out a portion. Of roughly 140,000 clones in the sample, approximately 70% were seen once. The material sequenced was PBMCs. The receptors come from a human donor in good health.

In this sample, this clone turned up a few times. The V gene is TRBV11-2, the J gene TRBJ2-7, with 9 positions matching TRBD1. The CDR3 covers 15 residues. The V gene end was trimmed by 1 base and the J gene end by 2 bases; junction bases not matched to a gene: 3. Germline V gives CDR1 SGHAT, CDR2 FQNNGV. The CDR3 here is CASSLVYRGPYEQYF. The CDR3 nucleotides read TGTGCCAGCAGCTTAGTATACAGGGGGCCCTACGAGCAGTACTTC.

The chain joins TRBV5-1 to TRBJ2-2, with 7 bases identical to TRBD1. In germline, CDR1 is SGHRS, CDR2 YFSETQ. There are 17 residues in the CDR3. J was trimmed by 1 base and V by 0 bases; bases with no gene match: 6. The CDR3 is CASSLARNRGNTGELFF. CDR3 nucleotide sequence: TGCGCCAGCAGCTTGGCCAGGAACAGGGGGAACACCGGGGAGCTGTTTTTT.

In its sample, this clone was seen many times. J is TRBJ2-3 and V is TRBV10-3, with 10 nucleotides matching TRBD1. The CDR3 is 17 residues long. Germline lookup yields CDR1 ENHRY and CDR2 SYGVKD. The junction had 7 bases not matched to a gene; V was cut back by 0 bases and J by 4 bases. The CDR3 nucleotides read TGTGCCATCAGTGAGTCGAGACAGGGGACAGGGGCAGATACGCAGTATTTT. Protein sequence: CAISESRQGTGADTQYF.